A single sample gave rise to the 5 T cell receptor beta chains below, sequenced in a study of radiation and T cells in renal cell carcinoma. Assay: immunoSEQ multiplex PCR; the TCRdb copy retains only in-frame clones and omits some. The sample includes about 83,000 clones, 83% seen only once; the top ten take about 2.4%. As to time point: blood 4 weeks post-SBRT, at nephrectomy. Treatment specified: 15 Gy SBRT to primary tumor, nephrectomy 4 weeks later. The sequencing here drew on blood, taken from a patient whose treatment included radiotherapy and nephrectomy. These receptor sequences come from a woman aged 60-70 years with renal cell carcinoma.

This chain connects TRBV4-2 to TRBJ2-2; D unresolved. V was clipped by 0 bases and J by 5 bases, with 1 base between them. Germline CDR1 reads LGHNA; CDR2 reads YNFKEQ. The CDR3 length is 12 residues. The CDR3 spells CASSQETGELFF. As DNA, the CDR3 is TGTGCCAGCAGCCAAGAAACCGGGGAGCTGTTTTTT.

In its sample, this clone was seen once. This chain uses TRBV2 with TRBJ1-2, with 8 bases lining up with TRBD1. There are 15 residues in the CDR3. CDR1 and CDR2 (germline): SNHLY, FYNNEI. Losses at the gene ends were 0 bases for V and 8 bases for J; bases not matched to a gene: 8. For the CDR3, the DNA is TGTGCCAGCAGTGAAGCAGGGCGGACAGGGTACGGCTACACCTTC. It encodes CASSEAGRTGYGYTF.

The chain employs TRBV7-3 and TRBJ2-1; D gene unclear. The CDR3 contains 11 residues. Germline loops: CDR1 SGHTA, CDR2 FQGTGA. V shed 5 bases and J shed 6 bases, with 5 bases lying between them. Here the CDR3 DNA reads TGTGCCAGCAGCCTGACCAATGAGCAGTTCTTC. As protein: CASSLTNEQFF.

The chain is built from TRBV28 and TRBJ2-2, with 7 positions matching TRBD1. CDR1 and CDR2 from the germline V gene are MDHEN and SYDVKM. The length of the CDR3 is 15 residues. V shed 5 bases, J shed 0 bases, and the junction held 3 bases outside the gene matches. CDR3 protein: CASSPGGANTGELFF. CDR3 sequence (DNA): TGTGCCAGCAGTCCAGGGGGAGCGAACACCGGGGAGCTGTTTTTT.

This sequence joins TRBV7-3 and TRBJ2-7, with D perhaps TRBD2 (5 bases). This CDR3 is built from 14 residues. V lost 5 bases and J 2 bases, leaving 13 bases between the germline ends. CDR1 is SGHTA and CDR2 is FQGTGA in the germline V gene. In nucleotides, the CDR3 is TGTGCCAGCAGCCCCTCGGGGTCCCCCTACGAGCAGTACTTC. Amino acid sequence: CASSPSGSPYEQYF.